The present entry profiles one TCR beta chain with its context. Its recognized antigen is unknown. No base-level quality is on record; no much larger clone is a single base apart. This record comes from a study of cytomegalovirus exposure and HLA in healthy donors (dated by TCRdb to the late 2010s). Regarding the complete study: According to an earlier analysis of 550 to 750 of the donors, about 179 million T cells yielded over 100 million unique TCR beta sequences and 276 Gb of sequence data. Roughly 310 gigabases of sequencing data and tens of millions of unique TCR sequences were included in an early release covering roughly 600 HLA-typed donors. Of the approximately 400 genotyped donors, about 84% fell in the genetic ancestry cluster associated with self-reported Caucasian donors. The aim of the study was to test whether cataloging public T cell receptors could identify signatures of past pathogen exposure. The study used immunosequencing to profile the T cell repertoires of 666 subjects and linked those repertoires to cytomegalovirus serostatus. Besides the first cohort of some 670 subjects, a separate validation cohort made up of over 100 different subjects was used. To predict cytomegalovirus infection status, the study combined high-throughput TCR immunosequencing, statistical association of individual TCRs with disease status, and machine learning. In a later analysis, previously published TCR beta repertoires from about 670 donors were re-analyzed and high-resolution HLA genotyping was added so that TCR occurrence patterns could be studied. The later analysis used no new phenotypic data to find candidate immune exposures, relying instead on TCR beta sequences and their occurrence across donors. In an earlier analysis of 500 to 650 of the donors, high-throughput TCR beta sequencing was used to judge whether each TCR beta V gene segment behaved as functional or pseudogenic. Donor age, sex, ethnicity and CMV serostatus were compiled alongside the repertoire data. In a later genetic analysis, genome-wide SNP genotypes for about 65% of the roughly 700 donors were used, and that subset was treated as a discovery cohort. Every discovery cohort repertoire had been produced on one sequencing platform. Class I and class II HLA loci were covered by the typing at four-digit resolution. Typing coverage varied by locus: about 620-630 donors for A, B, C, DRB1 and DQB1; approximately 560 for DQA1; approximately 570 for DPA1; 450 to 480 for DPB1. Roughly five DR-DQ haplotypes were treated as single units for association and clustering because of strong linkage in the cohort. On average, around 240,000 unique TCR beta nucleotide sequences were sequenced per donor among a few hundred genotyped donors of the cohort, with 15% to 20% of those sequences being non-productive.

The cohort comprised more than 550 healthy bone marrow donors. At the time of sampling, every cohort member was nominally healthy, though immune exposures that went unrecorded were likely present. The donor tested CMV seronegative, placing the donor among the approximately 400 seronegative members of the cohort. Every donor gave a peripheral blood sample, and the peripheral blood mononuclear cells from that sample were used for TCR beta sequencing. The Qiagen DNeasy Blood Extraction Kit was used to extract genomic DNA from the blood cell samples. The library was obtained by the immunoSEQ multiplex PCR assay. The multiplex PCR relied on a mix of 60 forward primers for TCR Vbeta segments and 13 reverse primers for TCR Jbeta segments. The CDR3 region of rearranged TCR beta genes was amplified from genomic DNA with a multiplex PCR assay. The Illumina HiSeq System was used to sequence the amplified TCR beta libraries as 87-base-pair reads. Concerning the study's data processing: In a later analysis, 70 million to 95 million unique TCR beta chains were counted across the approximately 640 repertoires, and around 11 million of these chains were shared by at least two donors. Raw reads were error-corrected and collapsed into unique sequences with a nearest-neighbor algorithm that merged closely related sequences to remove PCR and sequencing errors. To assign V, D and J gene segments, CDR3 sequences were aligned to IMGT reference sequences. For a sequence to be retained, a match of at least six nucleotides was required to both a V gene segment and a J gene segment. Rearrangements were called productive when the CDR3 lacked stop codons and stayed in frame with V and J; all others were non-productive. CDR3 was defined by IMGT convention, running from the second conserved V-encoded cysteine to the conserved J-encoded phenylalanine. The earlier analysis of a few hundred of the donors excluded any sequence lacking an unambiguous match to a single V gene segment. An earlier analysis of 500 to 700 of the donors classified V segments as functional when productive rearrangements were above 56.7% and as segregating when the standard deviation between donors was above 5%. To diagnose cytomegalovirus status from the catalog of TCR beta chain sequences, a statistical classification framework was built. In a later analysis, TCR nucleotide sequences were compared against IMGT/GENE-DB human TR gene sequences so that V and J genes could be assigned. A later analysis assigned CDR3 sequences and most-parsimonious VDJ recombination scenarios with the TCRdist pipeline. In a later analysis, every TCR beta chain was defined by the combination of its CDR3 amino acid sequence and its V-gene family, and reads without a unique V-gene family were dropped. A later analysis removed 550 to 700 highly shared, low-generation-probability nucleotide sequences to deal with suspected cross-contamination and a sequencing artifact. A later analysis calculated a clonal expansion index for each public chain from normalized within-repertoire ranks of inferred template counts. In a later analysis, generation probabilities were computed with a VDJ recombination model fitted to out-of-frame rearrangements, and the resulting probabilities were checked against IGoR. A later analysis scored TCR-TCR, TCR-HLA and TCR-CMV co-occurrence with hypergeometric tests, applying a repertoire-size bias correction to TCR pairs. A later analysis estimated false discovery rates by permuting HLA or CMV assignments 20 times. A later analysis grouped co-occurring TCRs with DBSCAN, adding TCRdist sequence similarity when clustering within HLA-allele-positive subsets. Repertoires with fewer than 30,000 or more than 120,000 public chains, plus five repertoires with anomalous nucleotide sharing, were excluded from co-occurrence clustering. The clones in this table, taken by TCRdb from immuneACCESS, are in-frame only. Not every clone is retained; where verified, under half of the shortfall comes from an unresolved V gene, and the cause of the rest is unknown. That table gives V, J and clone size, and the DNA gave D and trimming. The sample has some 150,000 clones on record, 80% to 85% of them singletons. The ten largest clones take up 1.2% of the sample.

CDR1 is given as MGHRA and CDR2 as YSYEKL, both from the germline V gene. V lost 1 base and J lost 3 bases; the stretch between them is 10 bases long. The CDR3 has 15 amino acids, counting the end cysteine and phenylalanine. Kept here is only the CDR3 DNA, which spans 45 bases and is read in frame from base 1. The research as a whole found: A total of about 150 TCR beta chains were listed by the study as associated with cytomegalovirus. In a later analysis, the rate of TCR association differed among HLA loci, with DRB1 alleles having the most associated TCRs and HLA-C alleles having the fewest. A further reported finding was that TCR beta sequences accurately predicted the HLA-A and HLA-B alleles for most subjects in the first cohort. A few of the identified cytomegalovirus-associated TCR beta chains were confirmed in vitro to be specific for cytomegalovirus antigens. According to the authors, the approach could potentially be generalized to other disease states and immunological phenotypes. Sequencing depth was assumed to be roughly uniform across donors in the presence/absence analyses, though that assumption may not hold. In an earlier analysis of more than 450 of the donors, most TCR beta V segments were observed in productive rearrangements about 87% or about 30% of the time, broadly matching IMGT annotations. In a later genetic analysis, fewer N-insertions in productive TCRs were reported among donors in an Asian-associated ancestry cluster than the approximately 630-donor mean. Only TCR beta chains were sequenced in this cohort, and the absence of alpha or paired-chain data limited detectable features. A later analysis associated some 17,000 TCR beta sequences with specific HLA alleles at a false discovery rate of 0.05. In a later analysis, several top co-occurrence clusters were reported to appear linked to parvovirus B19, influenza, CMV and Epstein-Barr virus. Strong co-occurrence of HLA alleles, especially DR and DQ, made assigning TCR associations to individual alleles difficult. While some public TCRs were present in many individuals, most TCR sequences turned up only very rarely across donors. The 87-base-pair reads could not distinguish some IMGT-functional V segments, including TRBV6-2 and TRBV6-3, so those segments were excluded. In a later analysis, HLA-associated TCR beta chains showed more clonal expansion and lower generation probabilities than non-associated chains that were equally common. A group of highly shared sequence variants was considered likely to be a technical artifact of the sequencing pipeline. The classifier was reported to diagnose cytomegalovirus status with high specificity and sensitivity in both the original cohort and the validation cohort. Because counts were too low, about 17 rarely observed V segments, including chromosome 9 orphons, were excluded from the earlier analysis of 587 of the donors. Because HLA typing was unavailable for some donors at each locus, only the typed subset was used in association tests. Correlated functional status among segregating V segments might be attributable to linkage disequilibrium, but an unknown experimental factor could not be ruled out. CMV serostatus was the only immune exposure information available for the cohort. V-gene and J-gene trimming of TCR beta chains was associated with a missense DCLRE1C variant in a later genetic analysis, and the association was replicated in an independent cohort. A later analysis found that most CMV-associated TCR beta chains appeared HLA-restricted, with HLA associations seemingly driven largely by CMV exposure.

The sequenced material came from PBMCs. The chain joins TRBV4-1 to TRBJ2-1; possibly the D gene is TRBD1, per 6 matching bases. This clonotype originated in a female donor in good health and CMV-seronegative. The CDR3 is CASSQVDSSYNEQFF. Here is the DNA: TGCGCCAGCAGCCAAGTGGACAGCAGCTACAATGAGCAGTTCTTC.